The clone carrying this TCR beta chain showed up many times. The sample originates from a study of glioma-infiltrating T cells. The CDR3 is made up of 15 amino acids. J was trimmed by 3 bases and V by 7 bases; bases with no gene match: 6. Germline V gives CDR1 WSHSY, CDR2 SAAADI. Using RNA template, CDR3s of TCR alpha and beta were amplified with iRepertoire arm-PCR. Input was 100-400 ng of tissue mRNA or PBMC total RNA. MiXCR was run by TCRdb on the multiplex PCR reads, yielding one entry per CDR3 protein. The sample contains 44,000 or so distinct CDR3 sequences, around 22% of which appear only once. The sequenced sample was glioma tissue, nonneoplastic brain tissue, or PBMCs (not recorded which). The J gene is TRBJ2-3, the V gene TRBV10-2; 11 positions match TRBD2. The sequence was obtained from a human donor with low-grade glioma or glioblastoma, undergoing nonglioma brain surgery, or in good health (not recorded which). In DNA, the CDR3 is TGCGCCAGCAATCTACTAGCGGGGGCTACAGATACGCAGTATTTT. It yields the protein CASNLLAGATDTQYF.